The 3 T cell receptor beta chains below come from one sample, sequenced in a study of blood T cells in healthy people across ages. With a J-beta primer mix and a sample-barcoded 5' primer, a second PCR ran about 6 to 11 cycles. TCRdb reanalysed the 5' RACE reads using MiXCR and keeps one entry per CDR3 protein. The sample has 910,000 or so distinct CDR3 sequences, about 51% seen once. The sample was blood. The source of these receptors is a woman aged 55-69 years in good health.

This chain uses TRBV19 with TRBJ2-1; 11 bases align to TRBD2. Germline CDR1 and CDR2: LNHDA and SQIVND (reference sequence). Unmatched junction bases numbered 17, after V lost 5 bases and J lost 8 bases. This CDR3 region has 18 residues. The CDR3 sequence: CASSDRSLAGGRRHEQFF. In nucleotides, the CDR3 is TGTGCCAGTAGTGACCGATCGTTAGCGGGAGGGCGAAGGCATGAGCAGTTCTTC.

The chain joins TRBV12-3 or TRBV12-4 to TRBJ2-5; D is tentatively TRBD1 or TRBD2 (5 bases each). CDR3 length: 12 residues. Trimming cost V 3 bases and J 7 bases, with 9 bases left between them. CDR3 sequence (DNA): TGTGCCAGCAGTTTGAGGGGTACGACCCAGTACTTC. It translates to CASSLRGTTQYF.

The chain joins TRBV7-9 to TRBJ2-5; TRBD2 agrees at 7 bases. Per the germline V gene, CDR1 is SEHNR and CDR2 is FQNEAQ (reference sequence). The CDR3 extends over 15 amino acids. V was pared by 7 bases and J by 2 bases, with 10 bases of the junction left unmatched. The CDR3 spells CASTSAGRAQETQYF. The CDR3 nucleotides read TGTGCCAGCACCTCGGCAGGGAGGGCTCAAGAGACCCAGTACTTC.